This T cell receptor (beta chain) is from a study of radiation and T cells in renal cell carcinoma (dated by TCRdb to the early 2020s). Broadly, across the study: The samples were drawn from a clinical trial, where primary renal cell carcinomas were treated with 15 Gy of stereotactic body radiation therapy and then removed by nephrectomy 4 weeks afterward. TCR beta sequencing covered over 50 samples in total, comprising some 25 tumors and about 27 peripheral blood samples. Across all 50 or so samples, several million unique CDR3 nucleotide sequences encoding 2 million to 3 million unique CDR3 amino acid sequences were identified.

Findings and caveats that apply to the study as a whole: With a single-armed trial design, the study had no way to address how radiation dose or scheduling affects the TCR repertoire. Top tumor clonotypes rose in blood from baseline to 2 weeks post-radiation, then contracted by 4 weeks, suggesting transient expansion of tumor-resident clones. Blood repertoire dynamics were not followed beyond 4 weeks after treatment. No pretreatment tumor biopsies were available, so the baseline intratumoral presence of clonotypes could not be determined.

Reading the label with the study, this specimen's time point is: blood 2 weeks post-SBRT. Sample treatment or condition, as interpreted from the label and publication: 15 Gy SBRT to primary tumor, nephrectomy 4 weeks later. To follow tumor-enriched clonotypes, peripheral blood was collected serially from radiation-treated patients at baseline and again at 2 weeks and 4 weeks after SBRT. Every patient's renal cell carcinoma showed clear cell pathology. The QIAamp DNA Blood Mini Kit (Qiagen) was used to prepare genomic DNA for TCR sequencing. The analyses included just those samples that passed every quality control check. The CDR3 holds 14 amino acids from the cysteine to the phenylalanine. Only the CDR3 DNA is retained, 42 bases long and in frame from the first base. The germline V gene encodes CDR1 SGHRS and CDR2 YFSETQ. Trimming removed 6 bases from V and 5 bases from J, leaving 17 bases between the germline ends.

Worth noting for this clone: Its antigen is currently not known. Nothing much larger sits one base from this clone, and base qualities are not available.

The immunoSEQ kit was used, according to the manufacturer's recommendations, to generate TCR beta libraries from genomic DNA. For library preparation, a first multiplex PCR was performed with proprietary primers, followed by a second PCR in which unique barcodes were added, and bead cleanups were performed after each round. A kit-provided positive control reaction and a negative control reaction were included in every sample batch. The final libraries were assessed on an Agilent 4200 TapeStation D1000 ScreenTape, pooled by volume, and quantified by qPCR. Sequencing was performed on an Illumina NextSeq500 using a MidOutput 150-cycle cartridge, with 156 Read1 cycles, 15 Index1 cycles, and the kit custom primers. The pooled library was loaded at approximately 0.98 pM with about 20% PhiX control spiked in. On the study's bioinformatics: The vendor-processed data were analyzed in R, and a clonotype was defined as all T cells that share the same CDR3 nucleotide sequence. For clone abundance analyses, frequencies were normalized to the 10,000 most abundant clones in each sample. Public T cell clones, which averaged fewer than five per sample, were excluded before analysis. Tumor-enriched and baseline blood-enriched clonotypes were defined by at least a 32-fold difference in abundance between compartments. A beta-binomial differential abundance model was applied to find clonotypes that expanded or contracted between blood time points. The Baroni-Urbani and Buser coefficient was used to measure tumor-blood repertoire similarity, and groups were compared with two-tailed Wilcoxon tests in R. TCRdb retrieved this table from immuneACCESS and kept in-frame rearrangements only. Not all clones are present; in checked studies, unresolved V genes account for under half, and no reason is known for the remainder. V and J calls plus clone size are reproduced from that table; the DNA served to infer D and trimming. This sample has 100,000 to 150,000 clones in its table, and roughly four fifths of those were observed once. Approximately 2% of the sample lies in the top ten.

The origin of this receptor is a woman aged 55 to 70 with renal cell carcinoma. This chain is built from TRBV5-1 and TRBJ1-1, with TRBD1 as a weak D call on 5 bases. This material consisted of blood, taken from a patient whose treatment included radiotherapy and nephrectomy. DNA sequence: TGCGCCAGCACCATCGACAGTAAGCAAACTGAAGCTTTCTTT. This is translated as CASTIDSKQTEAFF.